This record covers a single T cell receptor (beta chain). Authors' methods: Junction-only sequences without quality scores were provided by ImmunoSEQ, so filtering was different. The table came from immunoSEQ multiplex PCR; TCRdb's copy has only in-frame clones and leaves some out. Clone size and the V and J calls come from that table; the DNA yielded D and trimming. The sample includes 2 million to 2.5 million clones, about 94% of them seen just once. The data are from a study of shared clonotypes between healthy human individuals. The CDR3 has 15 residues. Germline V gene data show CDR1 as SGHRS and CDR2 as YFSETQ. Between the trimmed V and J ends, which lost 0 bases and 4 bases, there was a span of 13 bases.

This chain joins TRBV5-1 and TRBJ1-1, with a weak D call TRBD1 (6 bases). Material: naive CD4+ T cells sorted from blood. As for subset: CD45RA+ positively selected. This clonotype was sampled from a young man in good health. The CDR3 reads CASSLVGGGLTEAFF. The CDR3 DNA reads TGCGCCAGCAGCTTGGTTGGAGGGGGTCTCACTGAAGCTTTCTTT.